This T cell receptor (beta chain) comes out of a study of T cell clonality in common variable immunodeficiency. Data came from immunoSEQ multiplex PCR; TCRdb stores just in-frame clones and leaves some out. The data show around 45,000 clones, with none appearing a single time. This clone was recorded at least ten times. The read finishes 3 residues shy of the CDR3 end, and the germline J gene is used to complete it. This CDR3 spans 12 amino acids. Germline CDR1 SQVTM, CDR2 ANQGSEA. This sequence originates from a person between 18 and 70 years old in good health. Sequencing input: peripheral blood mononuclear cells. The chain couples TRBV29-1 to TRBJ2-2; weak D call: TRBD2 (6 bases). The sequenced CDR3 bases are TGCAGCGACCGACGGAGGGGATCACCG. Its protein is CSDRRRGSP. The CDR3 in full is CSDRRRGSPLFF.